Presented here are 12 T cell receptor beta chains from one specimen sequenced in a study. Tregs were sorted as CD4+CD25+CD127-/low cells. TCRdb ran MiXCR on the 5' RACE reads and lists one entry per CDR3 protein. This sample has about 43,000 distinct CDR3 sequences; 22% occur once, and the top ten carry around 4%. The sample taken for sequencing was Tregs sorted from a lymph node. The origin of the receptors is a female donor with breast cancer.

This chain uses TRBV6-4 with TRBJ2-1; 11 nucleotides line up with TRBD2. The CDR3 consists of 15 residues. Germline CDR1 and CDR2: MRHNA and SNTAGT. The J segment lost 6 bases and the V segment lost 6 bases, leaving 7 bases of the junction unmatched. CDR3 loop: CASSPTSGMGNEQFF. CDR3 DNA: TGTGCCAGCAGCCCGACTAGCGGGATGGGCAATGAGCAGTTCTTC.

At least ten counts were recorded for this clonotype. The rearrangement joins TRBV7-2 to TRBJ2-1; 9 bases align to TRBD1. The CDR3 sequence is 14 residues long. Germline V gene sequence: CDR1 SGHTA, CDR2 FQGNSA. Losses at the gene ends were 1 base for V and 10 bases for J; bases not matched to a gene: 5. CDR3 residues: CASSLGHRGQEQFF. In nucleotides, the CDR3 is TGTGCCAGCAGCTTAGGCCACAGGGGGCAGGAGCAGTTCTTC.

The CDR3 DNA reads as TGCGCCAGCAGCCCGCCAGGAGCCCAAGAGACCCAGTACTTC. This codes for CASSPPGAQETQYF. V gene TRBV4-1 combines with J gene TRBJ2-5; D not resolved. This CDR3 is built from 14 residues. CDR1 is MGHRA, CDR2 YSYEKL, per germline. V was clipped by 4 bases and J by 1 base, with 10 bases between them.

For this clonotype: The CDR3 end shows no conserved phenylalanine or tryptophan, and so a read error is likely. The chain employs TRBV4-1 and TRBJ1-1, with 7 bases lining up with TRBD1. V dropped 4 bases and J dropped 6; count of bases not matched to a gene: 11. The V gene's germline CDR1 is MGHRA and CDR2 YSYEKL. This CDR3 is built from 15 residues. DNA for the CDR3: TGCGCCAGCAGCCCCGAACCTCAAGGGACAGCTGAAGCTTTCCTT. Its translation is CASSPEPQGTAEAFL.

This clonotype occurred a few times. The genes are TRBV5-1 and TRBJ1-2, with TRBD1 matching 8 bases. Germline V gene data show CDR1 as SGHRS and CDR2 as YFSETQ. V shed 5 bases and J 4 bases; nucleotides not matched to a gene: 10. The CDR3 loop spans 15 amino acids. DNA for the CDR3: TGCGCCAGCAGACCAGGACAGGGAGGTGTCTATGGCTACACCTTC. This translates into CASRPGQGGVYGYTF. Combining the CDR3 with reference TRBV5-1 and TRBJ1-2 gives the whole variable domain KAGVTQTPRYLIKTRGQQVTLSCSPISGHRSVSWYQQTPGQGLQFLFEYFSETQRNKGNFPGRFSGRQFSNSRSEMNVSTLELGDSALYLCASRPGQGGVYGYTFGSGTRLTVV.

This clonotype showed up many times. CDR3 DNA: TGCGCCAGCAGCCAAGAAGGCAGTATTGGGGGTACGCAGTATTTT. It yields the protein CASSQEGSIGGTQYF. This rearrangement joins TRBV4-1 to TRBJ2-3, with D perhaps matching TRBD1 or TRBD2 (5 bases each). The germline V gene has CDR1 MGHRA and CDR2 YSYEKL. Trimming removed 0 bases at V and 8 bases at J, with 15 bases between. The CDR3 has 15 residues.

At least ten counts were recorded for this clonotype. This chain joins TRBV4-2 and TRBJ1-5; perhaps TRBD1 as D (6 bases). The CDR3 has 13 amino acids. The germline CDR1 and CDR2 sequences are LGHNA and YNFKEQ. Trimming cost V 4 bases and J 5 bases, with 9 bases left between them. In DNA, the CDR3 is TGTGCCAGCAGCCCCCCAGGGGATCAGCCCCAGCATTTT. Translating it yields CASSPPGDQPQHF.

This clonotype was detected a few times. The chain recombines TRBV6-1 with TRBJ1-5; D unresolved. The CDR3 extends over 15 amino acids. V was pared by 3 bases and J by 6 bases, with 15 bases between. Looked up from germline, CDR1 is MNHNS and CDR2 is SASEGT. CDR3 in amino acids: CASSDRGNSGQPQHF. The CDR3 coding sequence is TGTGCCAGCAGTGATCGAGGAAATAGCGGTCAGCCCCAGCATTTT.

This clonotype is judged medium-sized (0.01 to 0.1%). The V gene is TRBV4-2, the J gene TRBJ2-1; D unclear. Trimming stripped 0 bases from V and 1 base from J, with 13 bases between. This CDR3 contains 17 residues. Germline lookup yields CDR1 LGHNA and CDR2 YNFKEQ. Here the CDR3 reads CASSQDSVASSYNEQFF. CDR3 bases: TGTGCCAGCAGCCAAGATTCCGTAGCTTCGTCCTACAATGAGCAGTTCTTC.

This chain joins TRBV11-3 and TRBJ2-1, with D hard to call. This CDR3 has 15 residues. V shed 8 bases and J shed 6 bases, with 20 bases lying between them. Germline values: CDR1 SGHNT, CDR2 YENEEA. The CDR3 here is CASLSAVQTRNEQFF. The CDR3, as DNA: TGTGCCAGCTTATCGGCGGTCCAGACTCGCAATGAGCAGTTCTTC.

This clonotype has a handful of counts. J is TRBJ2-7 and V is TRBV20-1, with 7 bases matching TRBD2. Germline CDR1 is DFQATT and CDR2 is SNEGSKA (reference sequence). The V segment lost 6 bases and the J segment 0 bases; nucleotides outside the gene matches: 8. This CDR3 comprises 14 residues. The CDR3 loop reads CSASNSGFSYEQYF. CDR3 nucleotides: TGCAGTGCCAGTAATAGCGGGTTCTCCTACGAGCAGTACTTC.

This clonotype was seen only a few times. V and J are TRBV6-5 and TRBJ2-7; 7 bases match TRBD1. The CDR3 runs 14 residues. From germline, CDR1 is MNHEY and CDR2 SVGAGI. After removal of 2 bases from V and 6 bases from J, the junction contained 7 bases not matched to a gene. CDR3 protein: CASSYRRDSSEQYF. The CDR3 DNA sequence: TGTGCCAGCAGTTACCGTCGGGACAGCTCCGAGCAGTACTTC.